This T cell receptor (beta chain) originates from a study of blood T cell repertoires in COVID-19. Across the study: Donors in the United States, Italy and Spain gave samples during acute or convalescent COVID-19.

Authors' data handling: Nucleated cell counts were estimated from reference gene primer amplification. Sequencing was performed with immunoSEQ multiplex PCR; in TCRdb, only in-frame clones are kept and a portion is missing. The D gene and trimming were derived from the DNA, and the V and J assignments and clone size from that table. The sample carries about 92,000 clones, approximately 88% recorded once. CDR1 and CDR2 from the germline V gene are MNHEY and SVGAGI. This CDR3 spans 11 amino acids. V was cut by 2 bases and J by 7 bases, with 5 bases left in between. Seattle-derived patients entered the study during active infection and were followed longitudinally.

The sequenced sample consisted of peripheral blood. This TCR was recovered from a woman between 55 and 75 years old with COVID-19, enrolled during active disease. J is TRBJ1-2 and V is TRBV6-5; the D is unclear. CDR3 sequence reads: CASSYAGGYTF. The DNA of the CDR3 is TGTGCCAGCAGTTACGCGGGTGGCTACACCTTC.